Sequencing of this T cell receptor (beta chain) was carried out in a study of early T cells in non-severe SARS-CoV-2 infection. Overall study context: The sequenced material was bulk RNA from unsorted whole blood, and its chains were unpaired.

Study outcomes and limitations: CD4 and private specificities were missed by VDJdb matching, which favored anti-spike CD8 responses.

This clonotype was seen many times. Its antigen is not identified. The TCR library protocol attached unique molecular identifiers to the individual cDNA molecules. TCRdb passed the 5' RACE reads through MiXCR, listing each CDR3 protein once. This sample has some 27,000 distinct CDR3 sequences; around 6% occur once, and the top ten carry approximately 24%. The CDR3 has 16 residues. The J segment lost 6 bases and the V segment lost 4 bases, leaving 12 bases of the junction unmatched. The V gene's germline CDR1 is LGHDT and CDR2 YNNKEL (reference sequence). Source material: whole blood. The rearrangement uses TRBV3-1 and TRBJ2-1, with TRBD2 matching 7 bases. This TCR derives from an adult who was a healthcare worker with PCR-confirmed SARS-CoV-2 infection or an uninfected control (not recorded which). The CDR3 DNA follows: TGTGCCAGCAGCCCCCCTGGGAGGGAGGCCGCCAATGAGCAGTTCTTC. Protein sequence: CASSPPGREAANEQFF.